The sequence of this TCR beta chain was determined in a study of CD8+CD57+ T cells in acquired aplastic anemia. Study in general: Sorted cells (CD4+ and CD8+) yielded DNA amounts that averaged approximately 3.1 ug. Healthy donors gave approximately 10 million reads on average for CD4+ cells.

The V gene's germline CDR1 is MNHNS and CDR2 SASEGT. V lost 6 bases, J lost 3 bases, and 8 bases stayed unmatched. This CDR3 has 15 amino acids. Genomic DNA provided the template from which TCR beta VDJ and CDR3 profiles were obtained. MiXCR was run by TCRdb on the reads, yielding one entry per CDR3 protein. Of about 400,000 distinct CDR3 sequences listed, 55% to 70% were seen once; the top ten hold 3.5% to 4.5%. Broader study findings: Patients did not significantly differ from controls in CD8+ Simpson's diversity. Some 27 CD8+ CDR3 sequences were shared between patients and controls.

This clonotype was seen at least ten times. Its antigen is still unknown. This sequence joins TRBV6-1 and TRBJ2-3, with 8 bases that match TRBD1. The receptor was isolated from a human donor in good health, serving as a control. The sequenced material came from sorted CD4+, CD8+, or CD8+CD57+ T cells (not recorded which) from PBMCs. DNA of the CDR3: TGTGCCAGCAGACAAGAAGACAGGGGAACAGATACGCAGTATTTT. It is translated as CASRQEDRGTDTQYF.